This T cell receptor beta chain was recorded in a study of T cells after yellow fever vaccination. TCRdb recomputed calls from the 5' RACE reads with MiXCR, one row per CDR3 protein. The table records about 630,000 distinct CDR3 sequences, 10% to 15% of them present only once. There are a few counts of this clonotype. CDR3 length: 14 amino acids. Trimming removed 5 bases from V and 3 bases from J; junction bases left unmatched: 5. Germline assignment: CDR1 KGHDR and CDR2 SFDVKD. The chain has TRBV24-1 and TRBJ1-1; 7 bases agree with TRBD1. The sequencing here drew on PBMCs, taken on the day of the yellow fever booster vaccination. The clonotype originates from a man aged 25 to 45 who received the YFV17D yellow fever vaccine. CDR3 DNA: TGTGCCACCAGTGGGGGCAGGGGGTACACTGAAGCTTTCTTT. Encoded protein: CATSGGRGYTEAFF.